The entry below describes one T cell receptor beta chain. This entry comes from a study of blood T cell repertoires in COVID-19. CDR1 and CDR2 from the germline V gene are SGHTA and FQGNSA. The V and J ends lost 2 bases and 6 bases, in that order; junction bases with no gene match: 10. CDR3 size: 16 residues. Assay: immunoSEQ multiplex PCR; the TCRdb copy retains only in-frame clones and omits some. This sample has under 45,000 clones; about 87% occur once, and the top ten carry more than 13%. Material for sequencing was peripheral blood. The rearrangement links TRBV7-2 to TRBJ2-7; 10 bases match TRBD2. The receptor comes from a man aged 55 to 70 with active COVID-19. The CDR3 spells CASSLRPGLAIVEQYF. CDR3 in DNA: TGTGCCAGCAGCTTACGACCGGGACTAGCGATAGTCGAGCAGTACTTC.